A single sample gave rise to the 3 T cell receptor beta chains below, sequenced in a study of CD8+ T cells in alopecia areata. This sample's treatment: oral pan-JAK inhibitor, 5-10 mg twice daily. Extracted RNA was reverse transcribed, and the resulting cDNA served as sequencing template. Clones were read by immunoSEQ multiplex PCR, and TCRdb kept only the in-frame ones, dropping some. The table lists some 180,000 clones, less than 70% of them singletons, with roughly a tenth in the top ten. The input for sequencing was CD8+ T cells sorted from blood, taken at week 24, from a patient treated with tofacitinib. The receptors derive from a human donor with alopecia areata.

The rearrangement links TRBV6-5 to TRBJ1-2; D is unclear. V was shortened by 4 bases and J by 4 bases, with 19 bases between the two germline ends. The CDR3 totals 16 residues. Looked up from germline, CDR1 is MNHEY and CDR2 is SVGAGI. CDR3 amino acids: CASSSLLDLYLYGYTF. CDR3 in DNA: TGTGCCAGCAGTTCGCTCCTCGACCTCTACCTCTATGGCTACACCTTC.

This clone was seen a few times. The chain is built from TRBV27 and TRBJ1-5; no reliable D call. Germline loops: CDR1 MNHEY, CDR2 SMNVEV (reference sequence). The CDR3 has 16 residues. V lost 3 bases and J lost 4, with 16 bases in between. The DNA of the CDR3 is TGTGCCAGCAGTTTCCAGGTCCCGGCGGGGAATCAGCCCCAGCATTTT. Translating it yields CASSFQVPAGNQPQHF.

This clone was picked up a small number of times. The CDR3 loop reads CSVEDGAAEAFF. CDR3 DNA sequence: TGCAGCGTTGAAGATGGGGCTGCTGAAGCTTTCTTT. The genes are TRBV29-1 and TRBJ1-1; a possible D gene is TRBD1 (5 bases). The V gene lost 0 bases and the J gene lost 6 bases, with 8 bases spanning the gap. The CDR3 totals 12 residues. Germline CDR1 SQVTM, CDR2 ANQGSEA. The whole variable domain, filled in from reference TRBV29-1 and TRBJ1-1, reads SAVISQKPSRDICQRGTSLTIQCQVDSQVTMMFWYRQQPGQSLTLIATANQGSEATYESGFVIDKFPISRPNLTFSTLTVSNMSPEDSSIYLCSVEDGAAEAFFGQGTRLTVV.